Listed here is a single T cell receptor beta chain. Its antigen remains unknown. The junction differs from germline at one of its ends, possibly a read error. TCRdb itself ran the RT-PCR reads through MiXCR, one entry per CDR3 protein. Of 530,000 or so distinct CDR3 sequences listed, 10% to 15% are singletons. The CDR3 contains 14 residues. Germline V CDR1 and CDR2: SGHRS, YFSETQ. The record originates from a study of response to subunit inactivated influenza vaccine. Study-level results: Each seasonal influenza vaccination, the authors suggested, recruits few new T cells.

Source: PBMCs from blood, taken on the day of vaccination. V gene TRBV5-1 combines with J gene TRBJ2-7; 10 bases are a match to TRBD1. This TCR was recovered from a man in his fifties who received an inactivated influenza vaccine. The chain's CDR3 is CASSRDRGRYEQYF. CDR3 DNA: TGTGCCAGCAGCCGTGACAGGGGGCGTTACGAGCAGTACTTC.